This TCR beta chain was found in a study of OX40 agonist ivuxolimab in advanced cancers. Describing the broader study: Ivuxolimab was a fully human IgG2 agonistic monoclonal antibody targeting the costimulatory receptor OX40 (CD134). Intravenous ivuxolimab was administered to patients every 2 weeks at six dose levels: 0.01, 0.1, 0.3, 1.5, 3 and 10 mg/kg. Of the approximately 50 patients in dose escalation, around 19 had hepatocellular carcinoma, around 15 had melanoma, 9 had renal cell carcinoma and 9 had head and neck cancer. A male proportion of nearly 85% and a mean age of 60 years, ranging from roughly 23 to 80, were recorded for the dose-escalation cohort. Prior anti-PD-1, anti-PD-L1 or anti-CTLA-4 therapy was permitted, and 40% to 50% of dose-escalation patients had received checkpoint inhibitors. The point of sequencing TCRbeta in the periphery was to test whether ivuxolimab changed TCR sequence diversity and drove clonal T-cell expansion. The monotherapy dose-escalation portion (N = 52 patients) of the phase I ivuxolimab trial is reported in the paper. Three dose-escalation patients achieved partial responses, one with hepatocellular carcinoma and two with cutaneous melanoma.

A word on this clone: The antigen it binds to is not known. Base qualities are not recorded, but no much larger clone differs from it by a single base.

To sequence the TCRbeta CDR3 region, genomic DNA was isolated from the sorted cells. The immunoSEQ Assay was used for sequencing of TCRbeta CDR3 regions. Drawn from immuneACCESS, this table holds only the in-frame rearrangements with V and J called that TCRdb kept. Clones are partly lost; checked studies trace under half to an unresolved V gene and leave the rest unexplained. The sample table lists under 20,000 clones, 80% to 90% of them with a count of one. The ten largest account for about 17% of the sample. Patients with autoimmune disease history or receiving systemic immunosuppression were excluded from the trial. Peripheral blood for TCR sequencing was collected from all dose cohorts at baseline, on cycle 4 day 1, and on cycle 7 day 1. Samples were obtained from an open-label, multicenter, first-in-human phase I dose-escalation trial of ivuxolimab. Adults with locally advanced or metastatic melanoma, renal cell, hepatocellular, or head and neck squamous cell carcinoma were enrolled in the trial. Before TCR sequencing, CD4+ T cells and CD8+ T cells were sorted from peripheral blood as separate populations.

V sheds 0 bases and J sheds 5 bases, leaving 13 bases between their ends. From a lookup of the germline V gene, CDR1 and CDR2 are LGHNA and YSLEER. Its CDR3 holds 15 amino acids, cysteine through phenylalanine. The read is trimmed to its CDR3 DNA, 45 bases read in frame from base 1. Overall study results and their limits: Low levels of normalized T-cell clonal expansion were also seen in some patients who did not respond. In partial responders in the 0.1-3.0 mg/kg groups, normalized peripheral clonal expansion was found to be among the lowest, especially among CD8+ T cells. At doses of 0.1 to 3.0 mg/kg, clonal expansion of both CD4+ and CD8+ blood T cells was observed from baseline to week 6. The antigen specificity of the peripheral T cells that underwent clonal expansion was not determined. On average, CD8+ T cells showed more expanded clones than CD4+ T cells after ivuxolimab.

Recombination joined TRBV4-3 with TRBJ2-5; TRBD2 is possibly the D segment (5 matching bases). Sequencing was performed on CD4+ or CD8+ T cells sorted from blood, taken in a trial of the OX40 agonist ivuxolimab. The clonotype was recovered from an adult with an advanced solid tumor such as melanoma, head and neck, liver or kidney cancer. The DNA sequence is TGCGCCAGCAGCCAAGACCCCCCCCCGGGGGAGACCCAGTACTTC. Translated, this is CASSQDPPPGETQYF.